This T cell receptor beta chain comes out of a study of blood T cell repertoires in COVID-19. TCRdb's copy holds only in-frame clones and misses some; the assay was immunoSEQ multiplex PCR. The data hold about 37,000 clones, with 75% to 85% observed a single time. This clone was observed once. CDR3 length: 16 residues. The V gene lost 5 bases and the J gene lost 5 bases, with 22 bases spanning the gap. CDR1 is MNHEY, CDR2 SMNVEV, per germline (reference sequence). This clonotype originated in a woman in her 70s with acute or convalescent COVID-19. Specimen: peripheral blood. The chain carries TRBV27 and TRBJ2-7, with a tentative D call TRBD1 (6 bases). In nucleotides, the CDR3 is TGTGCCAGCAGTCGCAACAACAGGGAAAAAGGGAACGAGCAGTACTTC. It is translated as CASSRNNREKGNEQYF.